These 3 T cell receptor beta chains share one sample of origin, sequenced in a study of cytomegalovirus exposure and HLA in healthy donors. Researchers ran the PCR with 60 Vbeta and 13 Jbeta primers. The data were produced by immunoSEQ multiplex PCR, yet TCRdb's version contains in-frame clones alone and is incomplete. Of under 200,000 clones listed, around 80% were seen once; the top ten hold 4.5% to 6%. Specimen: PBMCs. Receptors were obtained from a man aged 40-49 years in good health and CMV-seronegative.

V gene TRBV12-5 combines with J gene TRBJ2-2; 12 bases map to TRBD2. The J segment lost 7 bases and the V segment lost 6 bases, leaving 6 bases of the junction unmatched. The CDR3 has 15 amino acids. Germline CDR1 is LGHNT and CDR2 is FRNRAP. The CDR3 here is CASGPSGRAFGELFF. CDR3 sequence (DNA): TGTGCTAGTGGACCTAGCGGGAGGGCCTTCGGGGAGCTGTTTTTT.

The genes are TRBV7-3 and TRBJ2-1; 10 positions agree with TRBD1. Germline V CDR1 and CDR2: SGHTA, FQGTGA. The ends lost 3 bases at V and 10 bases at J; junction bases unmatched: 6. The CDR3 has 14 residues. The CDR3 sequence: CASSLAGTGVEQFF. The CDR3 DNA reads as TGTGCCAGCAGCTTGGCCGGGACAGGGGTCGAGCAGTTCTTC. Drawing the rest from reference TRBV7-3 and TRBJ2-1, the complete variable domain is GAGVSQTPSNKVTEKGKYVELRCDPISGHTALYWYRQSLGQGPEFLIYFQGTGAADDSGLPNDRFFAVRPEGSVSTLKIQRTERGDSAVYLCASSLAGTGVEQFFGPGTRLTVL.

The CDR3 DNA reads as TGTGCTAGTGGTTTGAACCCCAGGGTTGCTGGCTACACCTTC. This sequence encodes CASGLNPRVAGYTF. The J gene is TRBJ1-2, the V gene TRBV12-5; D may be TRBD1 (5 bases). V lost 2 bases to trimming and J lost 7 bases, with 14 bases between them. CDR1 LGHNT and CDR2 FRNRAP come from the germline V gene. The CDR3 runs to 14 residues.